The rows below give T cell receptor beta chains drawn from one sample of a study of beta chain features in type 1 diabetes. Libraries were prepared by immunoSEQ multiplex PCR; TCRdb keeps only in-frame clonotypes and omits some of them. Here the sample spans hundreds of thousands of clones, 15% to 17% being singletons. Material: naive CD4+ T cells from blood. The receptors stem from a man aged 18 to 29 in good health. CDR3s include the opening cysteine and the closing phenylalanine or tryptophan. D genes are given only for firm matches. The listing skips clone size in some rows; elsewhere it reads once, few, many or a size class.

J	size	length	D	V	CDR3	DNA
TRBJ2-5	NA	13	TRBD1	TRBV6-1	CASIDRAQRAQYF	TGTGCCAGCATTGACAGGGCCCAAAGGGCCCAGTACTTC
TRBJ1-2	few	12	NA	TRBV29-1	CSVHTAYYGYTF	TGCAGCGTTCACACTGCATACTATGGCTACACCTTC
TRBJ1-6	few	13	NA	TRBV2	CASKRTVNSPLHF	TGTGCCAGCAAGCGGACAGTGAATTCACCCCTCCACTTT
TRBJ2-2	NA	18	TRBD1	TRBV5-4	CASSLGSRRDRDTGELFF	TGTGCCAGCAGCTTGGGTTCACGACGGGACAGAGACACCGGGGAGCTGTTTTTT
TRBJ2-3	NA	15	TRBD2	TRBV5-6	CASSSLAGVRDTQYF	TGTGCCAGCAGCTCGCTAGCGGGAGTCAGAGATACGCAGTATTTT
TRBJ2-7	NA	14	NA	TRBV5-1	CASQEQGTHYEQYF	TGCGCCAGCCAGGAGCAGGGCACCCACTACGAGCAGTACTTC
TRBJ2-7	few	15	NA	TRBV18	CASSSQESTSYEQYF	TGTGCCAGCTCATCCCAGGAAAGCACCTCCTACGAGCAGTACTTC
TRBJ1-6	few	17	NA	TRBV9	CASSVELRSSYNSPLHF	TGTGCCAGCAGCGTAGAACTCAGGAGCTCCTATAATTCACCCCTCCACTTT
TRBJ2-7	few	14	NA	TRBV7-8	CASRLEWTAHEQYF	TGTGCCAGCAGACTGGAATGGACAGCACACGAGCAGTACTTC
TRBJ2-7	few	13	NA	TRBV6-6	CASSYQGYDEQYF	TGTGCCAGCAGTTATCAGGGGTACGACGAGCAGTACTTC
TRBJ2-3	few	14	NA	TRBV4-1	CASSQGAVTDTQYF	TGCGCCAGCAGCCAAGGGGCAGTGACAGATACGCAGTATTTT
TRBJ2-3	NA	16	TRBD2	TRBV14	CASSRIGTSRPDTQYF	TGTGCCAGCAGCCGGATAGGGACTAGTCGACCAGATACGCAGTATTTT
TRBJ1-2	NA	15	TRBD1	TRBV18	CASSARTGDAYGYTF	TGTGCCAGCTCGGCCCGAACAGGGGACGCCTATGGCTACACCTTC
TRBJ1-1	NA	13	TRBD1	TRBV30	CAWRTGRTAEAFF	TGTGCCTGGAGGACAGGGAGAACGGCTGAAGCTTTCTTT
TRBJ1-4	NA	13	NA	TRBV2	CASSEGRNEKLFF	TGTGCCAGCAGTGAAGGTCGGAATGAAAAACTGTTTTTT
TRBJ2-7	NA	22	TRBD2	TRBV13	CASSPRGLLGLAGGPTSYEQYF	TGTGCCAGCAGCCCTAGAGGCCTTCTTGGACTAGCGGGAGGCCCCACCTCCTACGAGCAGTACTTC
TRBJ2-5	many	11	NA	TRBV7-9	CASSRRETQYF	TGTGCCAGCAGCCGCAGGGAGACCCAGTACTTC
TRBJ1-2	few	14	NA	TRBV18	CASSPPPSAGGYTF	TGTGCCAGCTCACCTCCCCCCTCCGCGGGGGGCTACACCTTC
TRBJ2-2	NA	14	NA	TRBV6-5	CASSYTPNTGELFF	TGTGCCAGCAGTTATACCCCGAACACCGGGGAGCTGTTTTTT
TRBJ2-1	NA	13	NA	TRBV28	CASRRPDSLGQFF	TGTGCCAGCAGACGCCCGGACAGTTTAGGGCAGTTCTTC
TRBJ1-4	NA	15	NA	TRBV19	CASSIPGHSNEKLFF	TGTGCCAGTAGTATACCGGGACACTCTAATGAAAAACTGTTTTTT
TRBJ2-2	NA	12	NA	TRBV7-8	CASSFMAGELFF	TGTGCCAGCAGCTTTATGGCCGGGGAGCTGTTTTTT
TRBJ1-2	few	14	NA	TRBV7-9	CASSSRADQSGYTF	TGTGCCAGCAGCTCCCGAGCGGACCAGAGTGGCTACACCTTC
TRBJ2-2	NA	17	NA	TRBV23-1	CASSQYGPQGRIGELFF	TGCGCCAGCAGTCAATATGGCCCCCAAGGGAGAATCGGGGAGCTGTTTTTT
TRBJ1-2	NA	12	NA	TRBV25-1	CASSRGAWGYTF	TGTGCCAGCAGTAGAGGGGCCTGGGGCTACACCTTC
TRBJ2-1	NA	15	NA	TRBV5-1	CASSLVGFPYNEQFF	TGCGCCAGCAGCTTGGTTGGTTTCCCCTACAATGAGCAGTTCTTC
TRBJ1-5	once	18	NA	TRBV7-2	CASSLVGGGMNSNQPQHF	TGTGCCAGCAGCTTAGTGGGGGGAGGTATGAATAGCAATCAGCCCCAGCATTTT
TRBJ1-2	NA	15	TRBD1	TRBV6-6	CASSYTGAGNDGYTF	TGTGCCAGCAGTTACACAGGGGCAGGGAACGATGGCTACACCTTC
TRBJ1-2	few	13	NA	TRBV14	CASSQVESSGYTF	TGTGCCAGCAGCCAAGTAGAGAGTTCTGGCTACACCTTC
TRBJ1-5	NA	14	NA	TRBV9	CASSVGGSNQPQHF	TGTGCCAGCAGCGTAGGAGGCAGCAATCAGCCCCAGCATTTT
TRBJ1-6	few	13	NA	TRBV30	CAWSSQGNSPLHF	TGTGCCTGGTCTAGCCAGGGAAATTCACCCCTCCACTTT
TRBJ2-3	NA	13	NA	TRBV7-7	CASSFASTDTQYF	TGTGCTAGCAGCTTTGCCTCCACAGATACGCAGTATTTT
TRBJ2-1	NA	17	TRBD2	TRBV15	CATSSALAPSSYNEQFF	TGTGCCACCAGCAGTGCACTAGCGCCAAGCTCCTACAATGAGCAGTTCTTC
TRBJ2-7	NA	12	NA	TRBV18	CASRLSSHEQYF	TGTGCCAGCCGACTCAGTTCTCACGAGCAGTACTTC
TRBJ1-3	few	13	NA	TRBV7-2	CASSSNSGNTIYF	TGTGCCAGCAGCTCCAACTCTGGAAACACCATATATTTT
TRBJ2-7	NA	14	NA	TRBV7-9	CASSDRRTVYEQYF	TGTGCCAGCAGCGATCGACGGACAGTCTACGAGCAGTACTTC
TRBJ2-2	few	14	NA	TRBV2	CAPKGEGNTGELFF	TGTGCCCCAAAGGGAGAAGGAAACACCGGGGAGCTGTTTTTT
TRBJ2-4	few	18	TRBD2	TRBV7-9	CASTRTSGGAGAKNIQYF	TGTGCCAGCACCCGAACTAGCGGGGGGGCCGGAGCCAAAAACATTCAGTACTTC
TRBJ1-5	few	14	NA	TRBV30	CAWSALTGYQPQHF	TGTGCCTGGAGTGCCCTGACAGGCTATCAGCCCCAGCATTTT
TRBJ2-7	NA	15	NA	TRBV23-1	CASSHCEGRFIEQYF	TGCGCCAGCAGTCATTGCGAGGGGAGATTTATCGAGCAGTACTTC
TRBJ2-3	NA	14	TRBD1	TRBV5-1	CASSPGTVTDTQYF	TGCGCCAGCAGCCCTGGGACAGTCACAGATACGCAGTATTTT
TRBJ1-1	NA	14	TRBD1	TRBV7-2	CASSLRDRNTEAFF	TGTGCCAGCAGCCTACGGGACAGGAACACTGAAGCTTTCTTT
TRBJ1-2	few	15	TRBD1	TRBV28	CASSFLKGAAALYTF	TGTGCCAGCAGTTTTCTAAAGGGGGCCGCGGCCTTGTACACCTTC
TRBJ2-5	few	14	NA	TRBV18	CASSPTGLKETQYF	TGTGCCAGCTCACCCACAGGGTTAAAAGAGACCCAGTACTTC
TRBJ2-5	few	14	NA	TRBV18	CASSPGPTQETQYF	TGTGCCAGCTCACCAGGGCCGACCCAAGAGACCCAGTACTTC
TRBJ2-7	NA	11	NA	TRBV10-3	CAIQGFYEQYF	TGTGCCATCCAGGGTTTCTACGAGCAGTACTTC
TRBJ2-3	NA	16	TRBD2	TRBV4-2	CASSQDLGLAGDTQYF	TGTGCCAGCAGCCAAGATTTGGGGCTAGCGGGAGATACGCAGTATTTT
TRBJ2-1	many	13	TRBD1	TRBV25-1	CASSEPGQGGRFF	TGTGCCAGCAGTGAGCCGGGACAGGGAGGTCGGTTCTTC
TRBJ1-1	NA	13	NA	TRBV7-2	CASRKTEVTEAFF	TGTGCCAGCAGAAAAACGGAGGTCACTGAAGCTTTCTTT
TRBJ1-2	few	15	NA	TRBV13	CASSPGRGAAYGYTF	TGTGCCAGCAGCCCGGGCCGAGGGGCAGCCTATGGCTACACCTTC
TRBJ2-7	few	16	NA	TRBV2	CASNPRRAGANYEQYF	TGTGCCAGCAACCCCCGCCGGGCGGGGGCCAACTACGAGCAGTACTTC
TRBJ2-2	few	14	NA	TRBV7-2	CASSLVYNTGELFF	TGTGCCAGCAGCTTGGTTTATAACACCGGGGAGCTGTTTTTT
TRBJ1-2	few	11	NA	TRBV29-1	CSVERDYGYTF	TGCAGCGTTGAGCGAGACTATGGCTACACCTTC
TRBJ1-6	few	13	TRBD1	TRBV30	CAWIDRGNSPLHF	TGTGCCTGGATCGACAGGGGGAATTCACCCCTCCACTTT
TRBJ2-5	few	13	TRBD2	TRBV25-1	CASRLAGGETQYF	TGTGCCAGCAGGCTAGCGGGGGGGGAGACCCAGTACTTC